A single sample gave rise to the 26 T cell receptor beta chains below, sequenced in a study of CD8 T cells in ankylosing spondylitis. Study-wide results and limits: It appeared that ankylosing spondylitis blood was characterized by a TCR beta motif of about eight highly homologous variants.

Their antigens remain unidentified. TCRdb used MiXCR to reprocess the 5' RACE reads, holding one entry per CDR3 protein. This sample has approximately 540,000 distinct CDR3 sequences, with approximately 11% found just once. The sample taken for sequencing was blood, either unsorted or a sorted T cell fraction (not recorded which). Receptor source: a male donor with ankylosing spondylitis.

This clonotype has just a few counts. The CDR3 bases are TGTGCCAGCAGTGCCCTCGCCCGGGGCCGCGCAGGGGATGGAGATACGCAGTATTTT. Translating it yields CASSALARGRAGDGDTQYF. This rearrangement joins TRBV27 to TRBJ2-3; possible D gene TRBD1, 6 bases. Looked up from germline, CDR1 is MNHEY and CDR2 is SMNVEV (reference sequence). The CDR3 contains 19 residues. The V end was cut by 5 bases, the J end by 5 bases, with 29 bases between.

The sample holds a few counts of this clonotype. V gene TRBV7-2 combines with J gene TRBJ1-1; D not certain. With 7 bases removed from V and 3 bases from J, the gap between germline ends came to 15 bases. Germline V gene lookup returns CDR1 SGHTA and CDR2 FQGNSA. This CDR3 is 14 amino acids long. The CDR3 DNA follows: TGTGCCAGCACCCCCCCAAAAGGGTACACTGAAGCTTTCTTT. It is translated as CASTPPKGYTEAFF.

In its sample, this clonotype was seen many times. The chain employs TRBV5-1 and TRBJ2-2; 7 bases line up with TRBD2. Germline CDR1 and CDR2: SGHRS and YFSETQ. CDR3 length equals 16 residues. The junction had 8 bases not matched to a gene; V was cut back by 0 bases and J by 6 bases. In nucleotides, the CDR3 is TGCGCCAGCAGCTTGGTAGGCGGGAGATACTCCGGGGAGCTGTTTTTT. It yields the protein CASSLVGGRYSGELFF.

This clonotype was seen more than once but under ten times. The rearrangement uses TRBV24-1 and TRBJ1-5; no clear D. The CDR3 is 14 amino acids. Trimming stripped 4 bases from V and 0 bases from J, with 6 bases between. Per the germline V gene, CDR1 is KGHDR and CDR2 is SFDVKD. The CDR3 coding sequence is TGTGCCACCAGTGACCAATATAGCAATCAGCCCCAGCATTTT. It translates to CATSDQYSNQPQHF.

This clonotype came up many times. The rearrangement links TRBV7-2 to TRBJ1-2; unclear D gene. This CDR3 has 16 amino acids. CDR1 and CDR2 from the germline V gene are SGHTA and FQGNSA. The V and J ends lost 1 base and 2 bases respectively, with 14 bases between them. The CDR3 here is CASSLVMPDGNYGYTF. The CDR3 DNA reads TGTGCCAGCAGCTTAGTAATGCCGGACGGAAACTATGGCTACACCTTC. The full variable domain, with the rest looked up from reference TRBV7-2 and TRBJ1-2, is GAGVSQSPSNKVTEKGKDVELRCDPISGHTALYWYRQSLGQGLEFLIYFQGNSAPDKSGLPSDRFSAERTGGSVSTLTIQRTQQEDSAVYLCASSLVMPDGNYGYTFGSGTRLTVV.

This clonotype came up many times. The chain couples TRBV28 to TRBJ2-7; D unclear. V was cut by 2 bases and J by 0 bases, with 2 bases left in between. The CDR3 extends over 12 amino acids. Germline V gene sequence: CDR1 MDHEN, CDR2 SYDVKM. CDR3: CASSLLSYEQYF. CDR3 bases: TGTGCCAGCAGTTTACTCTCCTACGAGCAGTACTTC.

In its sample, this clonotype was seen a few times. The CDR3 sequence: CASSYAASGSPPNTGELFF. CDR3 in DNA: TGTGCCAGCAGTTACGCGGCTAGCGGGAGTCCCCCGAACACCGGGGAGCTGTTTTTT. The chain joins TRBV6-2 or TRBV6-3 to TRBJ2-2; the match to TRBD2 covers 10 bases. Germline assignment: CDR1 MNHEY and CDR2 SVGEGT. There are 19 residues in the CDR3. V gave up 2 bases and J gave up 0 bases; unmatched junction bases: 9.

CDR3 amino acids: CASSFALGPYTF. The CDR3 bases are TGTGCCAGCAGCTTTGCCCTGGGCCCCTACACCTTC. The chain uses TRBV11-2 and TRBJ1-2; D uncertain. This CDR3 spans 12 amino acids. V gave up 3 bases and J gave up 10 bases, with 12 bases separating them. Germline V gene data show CDR1 as SGHAT and CDR2 as FQNNGV.

The table lists this clonotype with a few counts. This chain connects TRBV15 to TRBJ1-1, with unresolved D. Per germline, CDR1 LNHNV and CDR2 YYDKDF (reference sequence). The CDR3 loop spans 13 amino acids. The germline V and J ends were trimmed by 7 bases and 10 bases, with 19 bases remaining between them. CDR3 nucleotides: TGTGCCACCACTCCCGACACCCGTCTCCCAGCTTTCTTT. Its translation: CATTPDTRLPAFF.

CDR3 sequence (DNA): TGTGCCAGCAGGGGACAGGACACAGATACGCAGTATTTT. It translates to CASRGQDTDTQYF. The chain links TRBV2 to TRBJ2-3; 8 bases match TRBD1. J was trimmed by 2 bases and V by 6 bases; bases with no gene match: 1. The CDR3 has 13 amino acids. Germline V lookup: CDR1 SNHLY, CDR2 FYNNEI.

This clonotype was counted ten times or more. The chain combines TRBV20-1 with TRBJ2-1; unclear D gene. Trimming removed 3 bases from V and 4 bases from J, with 4 bases in between. The germline V gene has CDR1 DFQATT and CDR2 SNEGSKA (reference sequence). CDR3 size: 11 residues. The CDR3 coding sequence is TGCAGTGCTAGGGAGTACAATGAGCAGTTCTTC. It translates to CSAREYNEQFF.

The chain is built from TRBV5-1 and TRBJ1-2; no clear D. Germline V gives CDR1 SGHRS, CDR2 YFSETQ. The ends were cut back, 0 bases at V and 4 bases at J, with 10 bases in the middle. There are 14 residues in the CDR3. The CDR3 loop reads CASSLGRESYGYTF. The CDR3 bases are TGCGCCAGCAGCTTGGGGCGGGAAAGCTATGGCTACACCTTC.

This rearrangement joins TRBV7-9 to TRBJ2-3; unclear D gene. Between the trimmed V and J ends, which lost 2 bases and 1 base, there was a span of 13 bases. The CDR3 has 16 residues. Germline CDR1 is SEHNR and CDR2 is FQNEAQ (reference sequence). Here the CDR3 reads CASSLSKGRGTDTQYF. CDR3 coding DNA: TGTGCCAGCAGCTTAAGCAAGGGTAGGGGCACAGATACGCAGTATTTT.

This chain links TRBV20-1 with TRBJ2-5; possible D gene TRBD2, 6 bases. The CDR3 length is 12 residues. The germline CDR1 and CDR2 sequences are DFQATT and SNEGSKA (reference sequence). CDR3 in DNA: TGCACTGCCCAGGGAGGCCAAGAGACCCAGTACTTC. Translation gives CTAQGGQETQYF.

This clonotype was seen a handful of times. The chain carries TRBV20-1 and TRBJ2-3; D call uncertain. CDR3 length: 14 amino acids. The germline gives CDR1 DFQATT, CDR2 SNEGSKA (reference sequence). V dropped 0 bases and J dropped 0 bases, with 7 bases sitting between them. The CDR3 nucleotides read TGCAGTGCTAGAGAAATTGCTAGCACAGATACGCAGTATTTT. As protein: CSAREIASTDTQYF.

This rearrangement joins TRBV7-2 to TRBJ2-3; no clear D gene. Germline lookup yields CDR1 SGHTA and CDR2 FQGNSA. The CDR3 is 14 residues long. V gave up 1 base and J gave up 2 bases, with 7 bases separating them. CDR3 nucleotides: TGTGCCAGCAGCTTAGATGACGCCACAGATACGCAGTATTTT. Translation gives CASSLDDATDTQYF.

The chain uses TRBV20-1 and TRBJ2-3, with D tentatively TRBD1 or TRBD2 (5 bases each). CDR3 length: 13 residues. CDR1 is DFQATT, CDR2 SNEGSKA, per germline (reference sequence). CDR3 in amino acids: CRGQAASTDTQYF. In DNA, the CDR3 is TGCAGGGGGCAAGCGGCTAGCACAGATACGCAGTATTTT.

This clonotype has more than one count but fewer than ten. The genes are TRBV5-1 and TRBJ2-7; D is uncertain. CDR3 length: 13 residues. With 0 bases removed from V and 0 bases from J, the gap between germline ends came to 4 bases. From germline, CDR1 is SGHRS and CDR2 YFSETQ. In DNA, the CDR3 is TGCGCCAGCAGCTTGGGTTTCTCCTACGAGCAGTACGTC. It specifies CASSLGFSYEQYV.

The chain couples TRBV20-1 to TRBJ1-5; D not resolved. Germline V CDR1 and CDR2: DFQATT, SNEGSKA (reference sequence). This CDR3 spans 12 amino acids. Trimming took 6 bases from V and 8 from J, leaving 14 bases between them. The CDR3 nucleotides are TGCAGTGCCTGGACCCATACAGAGCCCCAGCATTTT. Amino acid sequence: CSAWTHTEPQHF.

The chain uses TRBV6-5 and TRBJ2-7; D not certain. Trimming shortened V by 5 bases and J by 0 bases, and 11 bases separated the two germline ends. This CDR3 is built from 14 residues. Germline CDR1 reads MNHEY; CDR2 reads SVGAGI. DNA for the CDR3: TGTGCCAGCAGTGACTTGATTAACTCCTACGAGCAGTACGTC. Translated, it gives CASSDLINSYEQYV.

This chain links TRBV2 with TRBJ2-6, with a weak D call TRBD2 (5 bases). With 2 bases removed from V and 0 bases from J, the gap between germline ends came to 5 bases. This CDR3 has 15 residues. The germline V gene has CDR1 SNHLY and CDR2 FYNNEI. CDR3 loop: CASSETSSGANVLTF. The CDR3 DNA follows: TGTGCCAGCAGTGAAACTAGCTCTGGGGCCAACGTCCTGACTTTC.

J is TRBJ1-2 and V is TRBV5-6, with 8 bases identical to TRBD1. Germline trimming cut 1 base from V and 6 bases from J; bases unmatched to any gene: 11. This CDR3 has 16 residues. CDR1 is SGHDT, CDR2 YYEEEE, per germline. CDR3 loop: CASSLPGQGAVDGYTF. In nucleotides, the CDR3 is TGTGCCAGCAGCTTGCCCGGACAGGGTGCCGTGGATGGCTACACCTTC.

The rearrangement joins TRBV7-4 to TRBJ1-5; 9 nucleotides line up with TRBD1. The CDR3 has 18 amino acids. The V gene end was trimmed by 5 bases and the J gene end by 0 bases; junction bases not matched to a gene: 11. Germline-derived CDR1 and CDR2 are SGHVT and SQSDAQ. The CDR3 loop reads CASSGHRGRGYSNQPQHF. CDR3 nucleotides: TGTGCCAGCAGCGGACACAGGGGGCGAGGGTATAGCAATCAGCCCCAGCATTTT.

In the case of this clonotype: A junction end diverges from the germline sequence, so it may reflect a read error. The rearrangement uses TRBV20-1 and TRBJ2-1, with 7 bases aligning to TRBD2. The CDR3 totals 17 residues. CDR1 is DFQATT and CDR2 is SNEGSKA in the germline V gene (reference sequence). Written as DNA, the CDR3 is TGCAGCGCTAGGAGCACGCGGGAGCAGAGCTCCTACAATGAGCAGTTCTTC. This encodes CSARSTREQSSYNEQFF.

This clonotype has a handful of counts. The chain has TRBV7-2 and TRBJ1-4, with TRBD1 matching 7 bases. Germline lookup yields CDR1 SGHTA and CDR2 FQGNSA. J lost 7 bases, V lost 1 base, and 9 bases had no gene match. This CDR3 region has 16 residues. CDR3: CASSLGTGYQSEKLFF. CDR3 sequence (DNA): TGTGCCAGCAGCTTAGGGACAGGCTACCAGAGTGAAAAACTGTTTTTT.

The rearrangement links TRBV18 to TRBJ1-1; possible D gene TRBD1, 5 bases. Trimming took 3 bases from V and 7 from J, leaving 15 bases between them. There are 14 residues in the CDR3. In germline, CDR1 is KGHSH, CDR2 LQKENI. The CDR3 nucleotides are TGTGCCAGCTCACCGCGCCAGGGATTAGGTGAAGCTTTCTTT. Translating gives CASSPRQGLGEAFF. Using reference TRBV18 and TRBJ1-1 for the parts outside the CDR3, the full variable domain is NAGVMQNPRHLVRRRGQEARLRCSPMKGHSHVYWYRQLPEEGLKFMVYLQKENIIDESGMPKERFSAEFPKEGPSILRIQQVVRGDSAAYFCASSPRQGLGEAFFGQGTRLTVV.